What follows are 3 T cell receptor beta chains derived from one specimen sequenced in a study of T cell responses to AZD1222 COVID-19 vaccine. Measured with immunoSEQ multiplex PCR; TCRdb has only the in-frame clones, and not every one. The table lists approximately 150,000 clones, approximately 88% of them singletons. The sequenced sample was peripheral blood, obtained on day 0 of MenACWY control vaccination. The receptors stem from an adult in good health.

The chain employs TRBV15 and TRBJ1-5; TRBD1 is a possible D gene (5 bases). The CDR3 runs 16 residues. V was pared by 2 bases and J by 0 bases, with 11 bases between. Germline CDR1 and CDR2: LNHNV and YYDKDF (reference sequence). CDR3 DNA sequence: TGTGCCACCAGCAGAACAGGATGGTATAGCAATCAGCCCCAGCATTTT. It is translated as CATSRTGWYSNQPQHF.

The chain joins TRBV5-4 to TRBJ2-2; no clear D. Trimming cost V 1 base and J 4 bases, with 8 bases left between them. The CDR3 totals 14 residues. CDR1 SGHNT and CDR2 YYREEE come from the germline V gene (reference sequence). In DNA form, the CDR3 reads TGTGCCAGCAGCTTGTTTAGGGCCACCGGGGAGCTGTTTTTT. Encoded protein: CASSLFRATGELFF.

This chain connects TRBV7-6 to TRBJ2-5; no clear D. The CDR3 runs to 10 residues. Germline V gene data show CDR1 as SGHVS and CDR2 as FNYEAQ. V lost 4 bases and J lost 5, with 2 bases in between. CDR3 protein: CASSWETQYF. For the CDR3, the DNA is TGTGCCAGCAGCTGGGAGACCCAGTACTTC.